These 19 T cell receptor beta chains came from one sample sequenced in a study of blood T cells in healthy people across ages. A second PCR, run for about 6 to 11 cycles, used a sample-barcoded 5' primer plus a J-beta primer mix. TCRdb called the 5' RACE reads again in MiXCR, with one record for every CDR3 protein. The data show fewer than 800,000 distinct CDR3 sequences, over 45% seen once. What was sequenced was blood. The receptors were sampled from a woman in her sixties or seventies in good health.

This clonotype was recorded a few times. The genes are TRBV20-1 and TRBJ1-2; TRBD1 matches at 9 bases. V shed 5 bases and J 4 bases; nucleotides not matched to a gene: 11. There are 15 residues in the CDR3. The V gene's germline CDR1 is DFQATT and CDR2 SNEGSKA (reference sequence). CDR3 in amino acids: CSAPGQGRVLYGYTF. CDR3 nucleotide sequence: TGCAGTGCTCCTGGACAGGGGAGGGTACTCTATGGCTACACCTTC.

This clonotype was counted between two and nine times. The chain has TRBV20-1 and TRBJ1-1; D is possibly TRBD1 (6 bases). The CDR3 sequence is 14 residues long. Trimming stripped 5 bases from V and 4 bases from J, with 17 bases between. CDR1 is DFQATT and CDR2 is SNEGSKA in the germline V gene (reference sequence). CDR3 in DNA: TGCAGTGCTTACCTCAGGGGCGGGGGCACTGAAGCTTTCTTT. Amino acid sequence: CSAYLRGGGTEAFF.

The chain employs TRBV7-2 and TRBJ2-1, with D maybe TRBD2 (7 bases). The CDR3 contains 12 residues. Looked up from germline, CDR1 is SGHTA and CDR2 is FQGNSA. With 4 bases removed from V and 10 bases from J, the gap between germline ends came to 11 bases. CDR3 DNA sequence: TGTGCCAGCAGCTCGCGGGGGCTAGAGCAGTTCTTC. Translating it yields CASSSRGLEQFF.

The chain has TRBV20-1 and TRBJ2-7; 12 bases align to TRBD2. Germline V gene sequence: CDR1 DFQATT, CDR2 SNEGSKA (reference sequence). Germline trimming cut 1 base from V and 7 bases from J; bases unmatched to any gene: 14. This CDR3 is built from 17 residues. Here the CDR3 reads CSARAPPTSGRWDEQYF. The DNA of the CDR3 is TGCAGTGCTAGAGCTCCTCCCACTAGCGGGAGGTGGGATGAGCAGTACTTC.

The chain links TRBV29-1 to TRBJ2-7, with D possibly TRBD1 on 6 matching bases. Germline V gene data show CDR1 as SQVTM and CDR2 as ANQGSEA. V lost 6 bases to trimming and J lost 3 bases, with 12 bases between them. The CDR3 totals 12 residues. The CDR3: CSVRRDNYEQYF. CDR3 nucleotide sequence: TGCAGCGTCCGCCGGGACAACTACGAGCAGTACTTC.

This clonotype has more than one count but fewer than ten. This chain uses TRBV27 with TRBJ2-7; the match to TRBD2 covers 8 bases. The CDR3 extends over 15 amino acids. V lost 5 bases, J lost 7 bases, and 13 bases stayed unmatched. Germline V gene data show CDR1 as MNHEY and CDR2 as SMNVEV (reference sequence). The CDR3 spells CASSPRRSGSLEQYF. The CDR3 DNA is TGTGCCAGCAGTCCAAGACGAAGCGGGAGTCTTGAGCAGTACTTC.

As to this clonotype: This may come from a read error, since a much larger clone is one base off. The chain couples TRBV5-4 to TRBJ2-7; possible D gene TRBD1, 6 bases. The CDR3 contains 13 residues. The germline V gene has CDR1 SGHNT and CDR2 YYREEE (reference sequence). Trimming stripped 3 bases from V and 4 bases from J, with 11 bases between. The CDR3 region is CASSWARGYEQYF. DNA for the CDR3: TGTGCCAGCAGCTGGGCCAGGGGTTACGAGCAGTACTTC.

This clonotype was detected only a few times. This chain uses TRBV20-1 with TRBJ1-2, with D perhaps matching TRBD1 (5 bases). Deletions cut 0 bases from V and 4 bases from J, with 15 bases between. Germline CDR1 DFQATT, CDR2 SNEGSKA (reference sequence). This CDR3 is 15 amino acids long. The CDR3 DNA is TGCAGTGCTAGAGATACCCTTGGGGCACTCTATGGCTACACCTTC. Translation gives CSARDTLGALYGYTF.

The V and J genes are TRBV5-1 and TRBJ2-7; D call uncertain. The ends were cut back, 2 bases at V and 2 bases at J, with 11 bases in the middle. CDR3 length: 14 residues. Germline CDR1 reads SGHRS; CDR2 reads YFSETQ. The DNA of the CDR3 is TGCGCCAGCAGCTTAACGGAGACAACCTACGAGCAGTACTTC. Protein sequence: CASSLTETTYEQYF.

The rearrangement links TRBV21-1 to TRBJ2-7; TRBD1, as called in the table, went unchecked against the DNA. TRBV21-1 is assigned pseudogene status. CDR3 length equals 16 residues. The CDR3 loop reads CASTTLRQGLDYEQYF. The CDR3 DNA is TGTGCCAGCACCACCCTTAGACAGGGTTTGGACTACGAGCAGTACTTC.

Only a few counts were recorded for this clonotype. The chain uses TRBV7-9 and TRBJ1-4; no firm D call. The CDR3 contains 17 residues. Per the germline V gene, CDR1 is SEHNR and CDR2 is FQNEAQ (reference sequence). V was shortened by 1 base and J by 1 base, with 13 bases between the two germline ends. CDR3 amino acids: CASSLVLGVVTNEKLFF. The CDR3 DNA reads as TGTGCCAGCAGCTTAGTTCTGGGAGTTGTAACTAATGAAAAACTGTTTTTT.

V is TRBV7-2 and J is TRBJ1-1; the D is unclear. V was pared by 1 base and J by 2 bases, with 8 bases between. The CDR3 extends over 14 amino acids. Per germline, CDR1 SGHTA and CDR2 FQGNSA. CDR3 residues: CASSLGRSNTEAFF. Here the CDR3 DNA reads TGTGCCAGCAGCTTAGGAAGGAGTAACACTGAAGCTTTCTTT.

CDR3 loop: CASSSQGIEQFF. DNA of the CDR3: TGTGCCAGCAGCTCACAGGGTATTGAGCAGTTCTTC. V is TRBV7-2 and J is TRBJ2-1; a weak D match, TRBD1 (6 bases). The germline V gene has CDR1 SGHTA and CDR2 FQGNSA. There are 12 residues in the CDR3. V shed 4 bases and J shed 9 bases, with 10 bases lying between them.

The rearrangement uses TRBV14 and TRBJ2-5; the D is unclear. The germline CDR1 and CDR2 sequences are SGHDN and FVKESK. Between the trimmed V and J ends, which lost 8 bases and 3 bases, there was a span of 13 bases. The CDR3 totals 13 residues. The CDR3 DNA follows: TGTGCCAGCGGTGGCAGCGAAAAAGAGACCCAGTACTTC. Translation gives CASGGSEKETQYF.

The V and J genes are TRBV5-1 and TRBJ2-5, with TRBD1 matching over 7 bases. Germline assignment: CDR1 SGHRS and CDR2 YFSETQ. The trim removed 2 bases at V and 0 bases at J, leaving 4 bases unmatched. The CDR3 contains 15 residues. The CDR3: CASSFNDRDQETQYF. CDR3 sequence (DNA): TGCGCCAGCAGCTTTAATGACAGGGACCAAGAGACCCAGTACTTC.

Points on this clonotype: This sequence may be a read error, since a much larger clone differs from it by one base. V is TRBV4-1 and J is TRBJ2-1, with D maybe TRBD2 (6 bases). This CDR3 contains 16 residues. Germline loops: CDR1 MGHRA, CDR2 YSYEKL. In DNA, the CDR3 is TGCGCCAACAGCCGGAACCCTAGCGACCGCTACAATGAGCAGTTCTTC. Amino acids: CANSRNPSDRYNEQFF.

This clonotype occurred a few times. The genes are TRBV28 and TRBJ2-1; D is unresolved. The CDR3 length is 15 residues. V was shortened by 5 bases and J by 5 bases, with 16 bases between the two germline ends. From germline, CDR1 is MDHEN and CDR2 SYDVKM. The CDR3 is CASSELLVAHNEQFF. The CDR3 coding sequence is TGTGCCAGCAGTGAGCTCTTAGTTGCTCACAATGAGCAGTTCTTC.

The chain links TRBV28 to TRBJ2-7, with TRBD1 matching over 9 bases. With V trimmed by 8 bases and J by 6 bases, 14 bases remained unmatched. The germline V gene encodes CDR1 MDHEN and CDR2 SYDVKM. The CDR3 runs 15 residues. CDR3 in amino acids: CASGTTGGGVLEQYF. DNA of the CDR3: TGTGCCAGCGGAACTACAGGGGGCGGCGTCCTCGAGCAGTACTTC.

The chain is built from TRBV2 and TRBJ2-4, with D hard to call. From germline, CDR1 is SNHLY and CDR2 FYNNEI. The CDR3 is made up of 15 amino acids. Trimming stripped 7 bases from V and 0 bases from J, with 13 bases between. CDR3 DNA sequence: TGTGCCAGCATGCTGGAAGACTTAGCCAAAAACATTCAGTACTTC. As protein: CASMLEDLAKNIQYF.